This T cell receptor (beta chain) was sequenced during a study of regulatory T cells in long-lasting Graves disease. Study observations and caveats: TCR diversity was lower in persistent than newly diagnosed Graves' disease.

This clonotype was detected only a few times. Its antigen is unknown. The authors built TCR beta libraries using iRepertoire HTBI primers and Arm-PCR of CDR3 regions. TCRdb used MiXCR to reprocess the multiplex PCR reads, holding one entry per CDR3 protein. The sample shows approximately 460,000 distinct CDR3 sequences, less than 20% of them seen only once. Time point specified: newly diagnosed GD, antithyroid drugs for less than 3 months. PBMC-derived RNA was used for the TCR library. In germline, CDR1 is LNHDA, CDR2 SQIVND (reference sequence). This CDR3 has 13 amino acids. The V gene lost 7 bases and the J gene lost 10 bases, with 20 bases spanning the gap. The sample also formed part of further work on T cells in Graves' hyperthyroidism and ophthalmopathy. Turning to that study: HTBI primers were the set used in a first-round RT-PCR of the TCR CDR3. Classification by a 13 V-J model distinguished ophthalmopathy from stable hyperthyroidism. Ophthalmopathy prediction by the model preceded onset by a median about 6 months.

The sequence was collected from a woman in her twenties or thirties with Graves disease. This chain connects TRBV19 to TRBJ2-7; D possibly corresponds to TRBD2 (5 bases). The source was peripheral blood mononuclear cells (PBMCs), collected at new diagnosis, from a patient treated with antithyroid drugs. Here the CDR3 reads CASKKSGRGEQYF. In DNA form, the CDR3 reads TGTGCCAGTAAGAAGAGTGGGAGAGGCGAACAGTACTTC.